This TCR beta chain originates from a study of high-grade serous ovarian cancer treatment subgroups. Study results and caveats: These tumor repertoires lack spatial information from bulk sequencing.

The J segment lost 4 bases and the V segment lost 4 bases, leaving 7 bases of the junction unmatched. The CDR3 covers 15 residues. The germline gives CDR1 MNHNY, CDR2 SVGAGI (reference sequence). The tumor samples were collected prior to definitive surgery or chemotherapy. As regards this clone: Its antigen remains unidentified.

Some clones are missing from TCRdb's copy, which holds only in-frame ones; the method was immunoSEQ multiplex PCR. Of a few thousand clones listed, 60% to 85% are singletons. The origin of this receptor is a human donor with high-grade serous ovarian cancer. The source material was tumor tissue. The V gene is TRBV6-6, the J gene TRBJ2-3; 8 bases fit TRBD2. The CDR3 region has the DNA TGTGCCAGCAGTTTCATAGCGGGGAGATCAGATACGCAGTATTTT. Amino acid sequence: CASSFIAGRSDTQYF.